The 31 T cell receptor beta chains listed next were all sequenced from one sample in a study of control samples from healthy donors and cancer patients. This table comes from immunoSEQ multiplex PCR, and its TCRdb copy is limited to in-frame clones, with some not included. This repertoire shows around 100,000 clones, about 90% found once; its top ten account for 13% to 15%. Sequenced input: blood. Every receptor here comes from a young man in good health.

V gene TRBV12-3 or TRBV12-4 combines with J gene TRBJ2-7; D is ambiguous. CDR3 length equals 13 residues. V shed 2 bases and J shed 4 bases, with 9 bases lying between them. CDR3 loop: CASSLSSGYEQYF. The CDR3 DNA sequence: TGTGCCAGCAGTTTAAGTTCTGGGTACGAGCAGTACTTC.

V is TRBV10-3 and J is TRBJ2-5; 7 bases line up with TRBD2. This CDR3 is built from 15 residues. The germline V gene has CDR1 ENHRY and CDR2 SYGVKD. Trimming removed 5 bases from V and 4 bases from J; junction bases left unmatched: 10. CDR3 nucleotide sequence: TGTGCCATCAGTCCGGTGGGGGAGGGGAGAGAGACCCAGTACTTC. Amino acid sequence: CAISPVGEGRETQYF.

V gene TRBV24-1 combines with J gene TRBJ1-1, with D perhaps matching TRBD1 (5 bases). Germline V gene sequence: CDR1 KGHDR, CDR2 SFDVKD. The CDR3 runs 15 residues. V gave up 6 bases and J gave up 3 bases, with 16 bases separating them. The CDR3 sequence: CATSPGAGRDTEAFF. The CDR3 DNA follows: TGTGCCACCAGTCCCGGGGCAGGACGGGACACTGAAGCTTTCTTT.

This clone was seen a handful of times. Here the CDR3 reads CASSLQGGNEQYF. CDR3 DNA: TGTGCCAGCAGCCTACAGGGGGGCAACGAGCAGTACTTC. The chain recombines TRBV6-5 with TRBJ2-7; 8 nucleotides match TRBD1. CDR1 is MNHEY and CDR2 is SVGAGI in the germline V gene. The V gene end was trimmed by 6 bases and the J gene end by 5 bases; junction bases not matched to a gene: 6. The CDR3 length is 13 residues.

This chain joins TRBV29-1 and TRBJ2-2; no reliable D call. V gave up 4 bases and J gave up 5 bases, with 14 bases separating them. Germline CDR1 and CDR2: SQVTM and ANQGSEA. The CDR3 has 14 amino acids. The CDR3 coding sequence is TGCAGCGTTGGCAGGAGCCTTTTTACCGGGGAGCTGTTTTTT. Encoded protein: CSVGRSLFTGELFF.

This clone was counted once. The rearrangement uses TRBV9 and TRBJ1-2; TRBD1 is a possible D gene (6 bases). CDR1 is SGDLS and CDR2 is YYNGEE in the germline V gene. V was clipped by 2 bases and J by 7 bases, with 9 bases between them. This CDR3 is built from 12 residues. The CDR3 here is CASSVKGGGYTF. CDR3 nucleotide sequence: TGTGCCAGCAGCGTTAAGGGGGGTGGCTACACCTTC.

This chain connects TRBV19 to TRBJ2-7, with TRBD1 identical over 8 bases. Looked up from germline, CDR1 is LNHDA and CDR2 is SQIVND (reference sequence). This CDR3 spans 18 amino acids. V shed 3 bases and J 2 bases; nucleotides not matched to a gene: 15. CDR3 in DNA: TGTGCCAGTAGTATTTATGATCCCGGGACAGGTATGCCCTACGAGCAGTACTTC. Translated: CASSIYDPGTGMPYEQYF. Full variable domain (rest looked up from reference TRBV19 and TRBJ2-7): DGGITQSPKYLFRKEGQNVTLSCEQNLNHDAMYWYRQDPGQGLRLIYYSQIVNDFQKGDIAEGYSVSREKKESFPLTVTSAQKNPTAFYLCASSIYDPGTGMPYEQYFGPGTRLTVT.

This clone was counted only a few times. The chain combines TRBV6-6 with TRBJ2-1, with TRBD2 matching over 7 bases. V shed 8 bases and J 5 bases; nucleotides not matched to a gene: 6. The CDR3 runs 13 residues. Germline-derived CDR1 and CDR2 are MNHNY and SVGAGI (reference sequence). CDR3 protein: CASSAGAHNEQFF. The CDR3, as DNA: TGTGCCAGCTCGGCGGGAGCGCACAATGAGCAGTTCTTC.

CDR3 in amino acids: CASSVTISGEQFF. In DNA form, the CDR3 reads TGTGCCAGCAGCGTAACAATCTCCGGTGAGCAGTTCTTC. The rearrangement uses TRBV5-6 and TRBJ2-1; no clear D. Deletions cut 4 bases from V and 9 bases from J, with 14 bases between. The CDR3 is made up of 13 amino acids. The V gene's germline CDR1 is SGHDT and CDR2 YYEEEE.

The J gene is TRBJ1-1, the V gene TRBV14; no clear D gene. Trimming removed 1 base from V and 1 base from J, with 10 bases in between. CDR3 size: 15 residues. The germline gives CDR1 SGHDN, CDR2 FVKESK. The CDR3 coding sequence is TGTGCCAGCAGCCAAGCGGGCCTCCGGAACACTGAAGCTTTCTTT. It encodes CASSQAGLRNTEAFF.

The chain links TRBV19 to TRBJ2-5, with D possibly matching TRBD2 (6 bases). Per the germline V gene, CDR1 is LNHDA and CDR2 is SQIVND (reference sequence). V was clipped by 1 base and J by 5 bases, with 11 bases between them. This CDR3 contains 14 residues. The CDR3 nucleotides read TGTGCCAGTAGTATAGCGGGAGTACGGGAGACCCAGTACTTC. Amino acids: CASSIAGVRETQYF. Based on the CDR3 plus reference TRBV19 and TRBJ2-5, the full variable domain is DGGITQSPKYLFRKEGQNVTLSCEQNLNHDAMYWYRQDPGQGLRLIYYSQIVNDFQKGDIAEGYSVSREKKESFPLTVTSAQKNPTAFYLCASSIAGVRETQYFGPGTRLLVL.

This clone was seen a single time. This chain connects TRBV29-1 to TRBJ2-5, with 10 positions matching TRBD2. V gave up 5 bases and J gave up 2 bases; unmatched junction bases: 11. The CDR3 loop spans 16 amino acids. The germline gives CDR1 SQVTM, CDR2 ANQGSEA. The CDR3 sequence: CSVRTIGLAVQETQYF. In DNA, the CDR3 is TGCAGCGTTAGAACGATTGGACTAGCGGTACAAGAGACCCAGTACTTC.

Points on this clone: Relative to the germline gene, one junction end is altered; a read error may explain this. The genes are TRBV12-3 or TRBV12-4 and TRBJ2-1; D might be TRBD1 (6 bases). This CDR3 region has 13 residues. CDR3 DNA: TGTGCCAGCAGTCCCGGACAGCTACCCCTTCTCCTCTTC. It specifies CASSPGQLPLLLF.

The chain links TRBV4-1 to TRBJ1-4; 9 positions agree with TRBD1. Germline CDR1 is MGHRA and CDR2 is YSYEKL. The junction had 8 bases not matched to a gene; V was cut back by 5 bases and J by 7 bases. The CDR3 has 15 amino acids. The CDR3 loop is CASSAGQGWSEKLFF. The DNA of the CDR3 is TGCGCCAGCAGCGCGGGACAGGGTTGGAGTGAAAAACTGTTTTTT.

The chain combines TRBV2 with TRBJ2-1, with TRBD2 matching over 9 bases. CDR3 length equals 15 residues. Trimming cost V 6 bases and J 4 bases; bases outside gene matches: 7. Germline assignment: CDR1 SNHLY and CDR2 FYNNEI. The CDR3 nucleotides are TGTGCCAGCAGGGCCCTAGCGGGAACTTACAATGAGCAGTTCTTC. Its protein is CASRALAGTYNEQFF.

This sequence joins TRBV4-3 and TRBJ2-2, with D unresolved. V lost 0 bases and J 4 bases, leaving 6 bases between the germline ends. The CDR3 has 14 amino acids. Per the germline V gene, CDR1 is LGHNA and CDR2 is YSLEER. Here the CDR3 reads CASSQDTGTGELFF. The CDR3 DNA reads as TGCGCCAGCAGCCAAGATACGGGCACCGGGGAGCTGTTTTTT.

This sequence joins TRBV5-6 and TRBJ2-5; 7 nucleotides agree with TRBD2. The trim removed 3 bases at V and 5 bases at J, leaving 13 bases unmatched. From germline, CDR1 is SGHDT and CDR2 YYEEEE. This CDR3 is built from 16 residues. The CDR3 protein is CASSSRGEGFPETQYF. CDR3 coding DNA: TGTGCCAGCAGCTCACGGGGGGAGGGGTTTCCGGAGACCCAGTACTTC.

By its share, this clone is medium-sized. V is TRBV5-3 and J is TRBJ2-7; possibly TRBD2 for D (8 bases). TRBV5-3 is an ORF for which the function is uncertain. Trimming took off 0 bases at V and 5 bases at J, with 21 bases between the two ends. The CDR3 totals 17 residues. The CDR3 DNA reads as TGTGCCAGAAGCTTGGGTAGCGGGGAGAAAGGGGGCCACGAGCAGTACTTC. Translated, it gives CARSLGSGEKGGHEQYF.

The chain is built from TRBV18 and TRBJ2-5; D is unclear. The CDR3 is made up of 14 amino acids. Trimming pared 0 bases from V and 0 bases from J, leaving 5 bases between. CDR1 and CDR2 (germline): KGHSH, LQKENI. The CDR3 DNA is TGTGCCAGCTCACCACCGAACGACCAAGAGACCCAGTACTTC. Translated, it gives CASSPPNDQETQYF.

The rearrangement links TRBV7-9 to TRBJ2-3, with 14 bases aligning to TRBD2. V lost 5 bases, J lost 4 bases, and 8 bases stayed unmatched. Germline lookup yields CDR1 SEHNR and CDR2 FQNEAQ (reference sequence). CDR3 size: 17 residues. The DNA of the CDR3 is TGTGCCAGCAGCATCTCCGGGACTAGCGGGAGAGCAGATACGCAGTATTTT. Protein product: CASSISGTSGRADTQYF.

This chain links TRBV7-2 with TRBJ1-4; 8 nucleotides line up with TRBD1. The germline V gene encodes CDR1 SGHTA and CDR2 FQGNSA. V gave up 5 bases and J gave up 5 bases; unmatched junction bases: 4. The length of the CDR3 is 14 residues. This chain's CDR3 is CASSLDRVNEKLFF. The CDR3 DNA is TGTGCCAGCAGCCTGGACAGGGTAAATGAAAAACTGTTTTTT.

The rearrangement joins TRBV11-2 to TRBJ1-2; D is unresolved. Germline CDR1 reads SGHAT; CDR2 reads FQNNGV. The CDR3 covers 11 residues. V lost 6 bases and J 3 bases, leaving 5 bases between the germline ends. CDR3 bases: TGTGCCAGCAGGCGGGACTATGGCTACACCTTC. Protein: CASRRDYGYTF. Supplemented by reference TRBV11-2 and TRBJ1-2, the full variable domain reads EAGVAQSPRYKIIEKRQSVAFWCNPISGHATLYWYQQILGQGPKLLIQFQNNGVVDDSQLPKDRFSAERLKGVDSTLKIQPAKLEDSAVYLCASRRDYGYTFGSGTRLTVV.

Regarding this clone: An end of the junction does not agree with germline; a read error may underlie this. CDR3: CASSSTGSF. In nucleotides, the CDR3 is TGTGCCAGCAGTTCAACAGGGAGCTTC. The chain recombines TRBV27 with TRBJ2-4, with TRBD1 as a possible D gene (6 bases). Germline V CDR1 and CDR2: MNHEY, SMNVEV (reference sequence). CDR3 length: 9 amino acids.

CDR3 coding DNA: TGTGCCAGCAGTGACCCCGGTAGCTCCTACAATGAGCAGTTCTTC. It codes for CASSDPGSSYNEQFF. This chain links TRBV6-1 with TRBJ2-1; D remains unclear. The germline gives CDR1 MNHNS, CDR2 SASEGT. The CDR3 is 15 residues long. Trimming cost V 3 bases and J 0 bases, with 9 bases left between them.

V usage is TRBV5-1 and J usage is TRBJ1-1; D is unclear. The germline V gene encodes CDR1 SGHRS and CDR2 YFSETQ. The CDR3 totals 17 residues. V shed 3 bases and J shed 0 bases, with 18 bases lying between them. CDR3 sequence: CASSSEVTRMMNTEAFF. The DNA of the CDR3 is TGCGCCAGCAGCTCGGAGGTGACAAGGATGATGAACACTGAAGCTTTCTTT.

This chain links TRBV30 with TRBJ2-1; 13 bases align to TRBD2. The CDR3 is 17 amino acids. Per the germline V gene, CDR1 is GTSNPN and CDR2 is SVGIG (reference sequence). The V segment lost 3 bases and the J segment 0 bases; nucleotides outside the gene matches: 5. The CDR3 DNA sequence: TGTGCCTGGAGGGGACTAGCGGGACTTAGCTCCTACAATGAGCAGTTCTTC. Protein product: CAWRGLAGLSSYNEQFF.

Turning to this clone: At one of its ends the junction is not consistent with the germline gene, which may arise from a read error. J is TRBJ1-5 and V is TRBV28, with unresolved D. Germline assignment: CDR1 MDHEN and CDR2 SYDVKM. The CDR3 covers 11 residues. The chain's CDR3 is CASSSAGPSRF. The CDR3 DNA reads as TGTGCCAGCAGTTCCGCGGGTCCCTCCCGTTTT.

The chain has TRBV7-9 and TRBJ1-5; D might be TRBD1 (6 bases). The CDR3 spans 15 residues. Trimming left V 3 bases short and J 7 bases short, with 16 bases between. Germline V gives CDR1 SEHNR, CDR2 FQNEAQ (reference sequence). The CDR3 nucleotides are TGTGCCAGCAGCTTTTCCACAGGGTTGGAACAGCCCCAGCATTTT. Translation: CASSFSTGLEQPQHF.

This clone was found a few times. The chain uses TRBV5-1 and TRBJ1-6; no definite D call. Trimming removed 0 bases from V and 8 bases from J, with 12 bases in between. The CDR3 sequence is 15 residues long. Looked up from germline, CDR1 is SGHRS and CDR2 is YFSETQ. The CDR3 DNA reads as TGCGCCAGCAGCTTGGATGCGGGTGGGGATTCACCCCTCCACTTT. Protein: CASSLDAGGDSPLHF.

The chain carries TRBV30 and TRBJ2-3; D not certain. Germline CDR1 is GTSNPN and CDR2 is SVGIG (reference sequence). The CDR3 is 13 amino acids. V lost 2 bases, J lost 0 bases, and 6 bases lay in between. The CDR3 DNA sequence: TGTGCCTGGAGTTGGACGAGCACAGATACGCAGTATTTT. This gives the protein CAWSWTSTDTQYF.

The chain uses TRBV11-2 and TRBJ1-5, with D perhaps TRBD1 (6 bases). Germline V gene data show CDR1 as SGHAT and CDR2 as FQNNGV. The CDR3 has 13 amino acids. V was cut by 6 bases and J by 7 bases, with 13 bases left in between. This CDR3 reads CASSLSGGQPQHF. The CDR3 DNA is TGTGCCAGCAGTCTATCCGGGGGCCAGCCCCAGCATTTT.